This entry is about one T cell receptor (beta chain). This sample is part of a study of blood T cell repertoires in COVID-19. The table came from immunoSEQ multiplex PCR; TCRdb's copy has only in-frame clones and leaves some out. The sample has roughly 330,000 clones; 80% to 90% are singletons. The study drew participants aged about 18 to 89 years from under 30 US areas. This TCR was sampled from a man aged 25 to 40 who had recovered from COVID-19. Sample: PBMCs or T cells enriched from blood (not recorded which).

This CDR3 is CASSSPGQSNQPQHF. For the CDR3, the DNA is TGTGCCAGCAGCTCCCCGGGACAGAGCAATCAGCCCCAGCATTTT. This chain uses TRBV2 with TRBJ1-5, with 7 bases fitting TRBD1. Trimming cost V 6 bases and J 1 base; bases outside gene matches: 6. Germline V gives CDR1 SNHLY, CDR2 FYNNEI. CDR3 size: 15 residues.